The 25 T cell receptor beta chains reported below all come from one sample, sequenced in a study of response to subunit inactivated influenza vaccine. MiXCR, applied by TCRdb to the RT-PCR reads, yields one record per CDR3 protein. The profile covers more than 600,000 distinct CDR3 sequences, with roughly 18% appearing a single time and under 13% taken by the ten largest. The sequences come from PBMCs from blood, collected 4 to 6 days after vaccination. The receptors here all came from a man aged 50 or older who received an inactivated influenza vaccine.

This clonotype was seen ten or more times. This chain links TRBV4-1 with TRBJ2-5; 9 nucleotides match TRBD2. CDR3 length: 14 residues. The trim removed 1 base at V and 3 bases at J, leaving 0 bases unmatched. Per germline, CDR1 MGHRA and CDR2 YSYEKL. The chain's CDR3 is CASSQGLAEETQYF. The CDR3 DNA reads TGCGCCAGCAGCCAAGGACTAGCGGAAGAGACCCAGTACTTC.

V and J are TRBV4-2 and TRBJ1-5; TRBD1 matches at 8 bases. Germline V gives CDR1 LGHNA, CDR2 YNFKEQ. The CDR3 has 16 residues. Trimming cost V 4 bases and J 2 bases; bases outside gene matches: 7. CDR3 sequence reads: CASSPKDRAGNQPQHF. The CDR3 bases are TGTGCCAGCAGCCCAAAGGACAGGGCTGGCAATCAGCCCCAGCATTTT.

In this sample, this clonotype turned up a few times. This chain links TRBV4-2 with TRBJ1-1, with a possible D match to TRBD1 (6 bases). CDR3 length equals 18 residues. The V end was cut by 1 base, the J end by 6 bases, with 24 bases between. CDR1 is LGHNA, CDR2 YNFKEQ, per germline. The CDR3 DNA reads TGTGCCAGCAGCCAAGTCAGAGGGGGAGCCAGGGTAATCGCTGAAGCTTTCTTT. Its translation is CASSQVRGGARVIAEAFF.

This clonotype came up a few times. The rearrangement uses TRBV29-1 and TRBJ2-5, with D tentatively TRBD1 or TRBD2 (5 bases each). The germline V and J ends were trimmed by 6 bases and 3 bases, with 20 bases remaining between them. CDR1 is SQVTM and CDR2 is ANQGSEA in the germline V gene. This CDR3 is 15 amino acids long. The CDR3 is CSVNSGTDGEETQYF. CDR3 nucleotides: TGCAGCGTGAACTCCGGGACGGATGGCGAAGAGACCCAGTACTTC. The variable domain in full, with the rest retrieved from reference TRBV29-1 and TRBJ2-5, is SAVISQKPSRDICQRGTSLTIQCQVDSQVTMMFWYRQQPGQSLTLIATANQGSEATYESGFVIDKFPISRPNLTFSTLTVSNMSPEDSSIYLCSVNSGTDGEETQYFGPGTRLLVL.

The sample holds many counts of this clonotype. This chain connects TRBV9 to TRBJ2-1, with 10 bases matching TRBD1. CDR1 is SGDLS and CDR2 is YYNGEE in the germline V gene. With V trimmed by 1 base and J by 8 bases, 9 bases remained unmatched. The CDR3 is made up of 16 amino acids. The CDR3, as DNA: TGTGCCAGCAGCGTACCAACGACAGGGGGCCGGGATGAGCAGTTCTTC. Its translation is CASSVPTTGGRDEQFF.

This clonotype has at least ten counts. The chain combines TRBV20-1 with TRBJ1-5; 7 positions agree with TRBD1. The CDR3 totals 14 residues. CDR1 is DFQATT, CDR2 SNEGSKA, per germline (reference sequence). V lost 3 bases and J lost 3; bases outside the gene matches: 5. The DNA for the CDR3 is TGCAGTGCTAGGGACAGGAACTTCAATCAGCCCCAGCATTTT. It codes for CSARDRNFNQPQHF.

The genes are TRBV18 and TRBJ2-7; 9 bases line up with TRBD1. The germline V gene encodes CDR1 KGHSH and CDR2 LQKENI. There are 15 residues in the CDR3. V lost 2 bases and J lost 7; bases outside the gene matches: 9. CDR3 coding DNA: TGTGCCAGCTCACCATTCGGGACAGGGACAGGGGAGCAGTACTTC. The encoded protein is CASSPFGTGTGEQYF. Drawing the rest from reference TRBV18 and TRBJ2-7, the complete variable domain is NAGVMQNPRHLVRRRGQEARLRCSPMKGHSHVYWYRQLPEEGLKFMVYLQKENIIDESGMPKERFSAEFPKEGPSILRIQQVVRGDSAAYFCASSPFGTGTGEQYFGPGTRLTVT.

The genes are TRBV27 and TRBJ2-1, with 10 nucleotides matching TRBD2. With V trimmed by 4 bases and J by 0 bases, 9 bases remained unmatched. There are 18 residues in the CDR3. The germline V gene encodes CDR1 MNHEY and CDR2 SMNVEV (reference sequence). The CDR3 spells CASSSFALAGVSYNEQFF. The CDR3 region has the DNA TGTGCCAGCAGTTCCTTCGCCCTAGCGGGGGTCTCCTACAATGAGCAGTTCTTC.

The table lists this clonotype with a few counts. This sequence joins TRBV12-3 or TRBV12-4 and TRBJ2-1; TRBD2 matches at 10 bases. The CDR3 is 15 amino acids. Losses at the gene ends were 6 bases for V and 9 bases for J; bases not matched to a gene: 11. This CDR3 reads CASSPASGSFSEQFF. The CDR3, as DNA: TGTGCCAGCAGCCCAGCTAGCGGGAGCTTTAGTGAGCAGTTCTTC.

The chain has TRBV4-3 and TRBJ2-2, with D perhaps matching TRBD2 (5 bases). Germline CDR1 is LGHNA and CDR2 is YSLEER. V was clipped by 3 bases and J by 8 bases, with 13 bases between them. The CDR3 covers 14 residues. CDR3 DNA: TGCGCCAGCAGCCAGGACTTTGCGGCAGGGGAGCTGTTTTTT. This translates into CASSQDFAAGELFF.

The chain is built from TRBV11-3 and TRBJ2-6; D remains ambiguous. The CDR3 length is 13 residues. Trimming cost V 5 bases and J 7 bases, with 9 bases left between them. Germline V gene sequence: CDR1 SGHNT, CDR2 YENEEA. Written as DNA, the CDR3 is TGTGCCAGCAGCGCCCCCGGAGCCAACGTCCTGACTTTC. This sequence encodes CASSAPGANVLTF.

The chain carries TRBV4-3 and TRBJ2-5, with 11 bases fitting TRBD2. The length of the CDR3 is 18 residues. After removal of 1 base from V and 2 bases from J, the junction contained 9 bases not matched to a gene. Germline CDR1 reads LGHNA; CDR2 reads YSLEER. CDR3 DNA sequence: TGCGCCAGCAGCCAAGGAAGTCTAGCGGGGGGATTACAAGAGACCCAGTACTTC. Its translation: CASSQGSLAGGLQETQYF.

This clonotype showed up just a few times. The gene calls are TRBV7-2 and TRBJ2-7, with a possible D match to TRBD1 (6 bases). CDR1 and CDR2 (germline): SGHTA, FQGNSA. This CDR3 is 15 amino acids long. V was pared by 1 base and J by 3 bases, with 13 bases between. CDR3 sequence reads: CASSLDGGRYYEQYF. The CDR3 coding sequence is TGTGCCAGCAGCTTAGATGGGGGCAGATACTACGAGCAGTACTTC.

The J gene is TRBJ2-5, the V gene TRBV12-3 or TRBV12-4; no clear D. The CDR3 covers 13 residues. Trimming pared 2 bases from V and 2 bases from J, leaving 6 bases between. The CDR3 region is CASSLNIQETQYF. As DNA, the CDR3 is TGTGCCAGCAGTTTAAACATACAAGAGACCCAGTACTTC.

The J gene is TRBJ2-7, the V gene TRBV6-5; the D gene is possibly TRBD1 (6 bases). Trimming removed 0 bases at V and 6 bases at J, with 12 bases between. This CDR3 comprises 14 residues. Germline-derived CDR1 and CDR2 are MNHEY and SVGAGI. DNA of the CDR3: TGTGCCAGCAGTTACTCCCGGGACATCCTCGAGCAGTACTTC. It translates to CASSYSRDILEQYF.

This sequence joins TRBV7-9 and TRBJ2-2; D gene unclear. The ends were cut back, 3 bases at V and 6 bases at J, with 5 bases in the middle. The germline V gene encodes CDR1 SEHNR and CDR2 FQNEAQ (reference sequence). The CDR3 spans 12 residues. This CDR3 reads CASSFQAGELFF. In DNA, the CDR3 is TGTGCCAGCAGCTTCCAGGCCGGGGAGCTGTTTTTT.

There are a few counts of this clonotype. This chain joins TRBV5-5 and TRBJ1-4; D is unresolved. The V gene lost 5 bases and the J gene lost 8 bases, with 19 bases spanning the gap. Per the germline V gene, CDR1 is SGHKS and CDR2 is YYEKEE (reference sequence). The CDR3 has 15 amino acids. In nucleotides, the CDR3 is TGTGCCAGCAGATACGGACCTACTCTGGACGAAAAACTGTTTTTT. Encoded protein: CASRYGPTLDEKLFF.

This clonotype was found a few times. The chain employs TRBV6-5 and TRBJ1-1; a possible D gene is TRBD1 (5 bases). Trimming took 2 bases from V and 4 from J, leaving 23 bases between them. Germline-derived CDR1 and CDR2 are MNHEY and SVGAGI. The CDR3 extends over 18 amino acids. The CDR3 DNA reads TGTGCCAGCAGTTACGACCCGATAGGGTGGGGGGATTTCACTGAAGCTTTCTTT. It codes for CASSYDPIGWGDFTEAFF.

The CDR3 spells CASSFGQSTQYF. CDR3 sequence (DNA): TGTGCCAGCAGTTTCGGACAGTCGACCCAGTACTTC. V usage is TRBV12-3 or TRBV12-4 and J usage is TRBJ2-5; TRBD1 is a possible D gene (6 bases). There are 12 residues in the CDR3. Trimming removed 3 bases at V and 7 bases at J, with 9 bases between.

This clonotype was seen a handful of times. The V gene is TRBV12-3 or TRBV12-4, the J gene TRBJ1-1; D is perhaps TRBD1 (5 bases). This CDR3 comprises 14 residues. The germline V and J ends were trimmed by 5 bases and 7 bases, with 17 bases remaining between them. The CDR3 here is CASSPLRGVGEAFF. CDR3 nucleotide sequence: TGTGCCAGCAGTCCCCTAAGGGGCGTCGGTGAAGCTTTCTTT.

This clonotype was found a few times. The V and J genes are TRBV20-1 and TRBJ2-1, with 12 bases identical to TRBD2. Germline CDR1 DFQATT, CDR2 SNEGSKA (reference sequence). This CDR3 region has 15 residues. J lost 7 bases, V lost 1 base, and 5 bases had no gene match. The CDR3 sequence: CSARALAGGRNEQFF. The CDR3 nucleotides read TGCAGTGCTAGAGCCCTAGCGGGGGGGAGGAATGAGCAGTTCTTC.

Only a few counts were recorded for this clonotype. V is TRBV10-3 and J is TRBJ2-5; D ambiguous. V shed 4 bases and J shed 3 bases, with 9 bases lying between them. The CDR3 contains 13 residues. Germline V CDR1 and CDR2: ENHRY, SYGVKD. The CDR3 protein is CAISGADEETQYF. The CDR3 DNA follows: TGTGCCATCAGTGGGGCAGACGAAGAGACCCAGTACTTC.

The chain joins TRBV6-1 to TRBJ1-1; 7 bases map to TRBD1. The germline CDR1 and CDR2 sequences are MNHNS and SASEGT. The CDR3 is 15 residues long. The junction had 8 bases not matched to a gene; V was cut back by 5 bases and J by 2 bases. CDR3 loop: CASSSHGQANTEAFF. Here the CDR3 DNA reads TGTGCCAGCAGTAGCCACGGACAGGCAAACACTGAAGCTTTCTTT.

The chain combines TRBV6-2 or TRBV6-3 with TRBJ1-5, with D maybe TRBD1 (6 bases). CDR1 and CDR2 from the germline V gene are MNHEY and SVGEGT. CDR3 length: 13 residues. Trimming shortened V by 5 bases and J by 9 bases, and 14 bases separated the two germline ends. The chain's CDR3 is CASSTPRGGPQHF. CDR3 DNA sequence: TGTGCCAGCAGTACGCCCAGGGGTGGGCCCCAGCATTTT.

This clonotype came up a few times. This sequence joins TRBV15 and TRBJ1-6, with TRBD1 matching over 7 bases. Losses at the gene ends were 0 bases for V and 7 bases for J; bases not matched to a gene: 9. The CDR3 is 17 amino acids. CDR1 and CDR2 from the germline V gene are LNHNV and YYDKDF (reference sequence). Here the CDR3 reads CATSREGPRQGNSPLHF. The CDR3 DNA follows: TGTGCCACCAGCAGAGAAGGGCCCAGACAGGGAAATTCACCCCTCCACTTT.